The source of this TCR beta chain is a study of blood T cell repertoires in COVID-19 (dated by TCRdb to the early 2020s). Notes on the research overall: Samples from collaborators originated in the United States, Italy and Spain and spanned both the acute and convalescent phases of COVID-19. The material from the prospective study consisted of cDNA or gDNA derived from T cells, B-cell-depleted T cells, or PBMCs. Deeply sampled blood TCRbeta repertoires from subjects exposed to, actively infected with, or recovered from COVID-19 were included in the dataset. The repertoires were made available in a free public database intended to serve as a resource for research on the immune response to SARS-CoV-2. Samples were obtained from the ongoing ImmuneRACE study (first 160 participants) and from approximately 1,200 subjects provided by 6 global collaborators. A de-identified subject ID, COVID-19 status, age in years and sex were almost always included in the sample metadata. Where available, HLA class I and class II types were taken from metadata supplied by the sample provider and were not determined by assay-based typing. What the study reported, not specific to this receptor: The amount of clinical and demographic metadata varied by source and participant and was provided uncurated.

The immunoSEQ Assay, a bias-controlled multiplex PCR, was used to amplify TCRbeta CDR3 regions from genomic DNA. Turning to the authors' computational methods: Nucleated cell counts per sample were estimated from amplification of reference gene primers within the assay. To quantify the absolute abundance of each unique TCRbeta CDR3 rearrangement, sequence reads were collapsed and filtered. For each sample, productive Simpson clonality was calculated as the square root of Simpson's diversity index across productive rearrangements. TCRdb took this table from immuneACCESS and kept in-frame rearrangements with V and J called. Such tables lack part of the clones; where checked against another copy, unresolved V genes explain under half of the gap, and the rest is unexplained. V and J calls and clone size are given by that table; D and trimming were obtained from the DNA. Across this sample there are about 300,000 clones, with about nine tenths seen only once. Over 2% of the sample belongs to the ten largest clones.

One collaborating source in Seattle enrolled patients during active infection and followed them longitudinally through the course of disease. Each collaborating institution followed its own protocols to collect whole blood in K2EDTA tubes. For TCRbeta analysis, collaborators shipped samples in one of three forms: frozen whole blood, isolated PBMCs, or DNA extracted from either of those sample types. Measured from the cysteine to the phenylalanine, the CDR3 is 11 residues long. CDR3 DNA only is kept here, 33 bases in frame from base 1. V was cut back by 8 bases and J by 4 bases, leaving a gap of 6 bases between them. This clone was recorded a few times. This receptor's antigen is unknown. No base quality information exists; no much larger clone differs at one position.

This receptor was identified in a woman aged 25 to 39 with COVID-19, enrolled during active disease. Rearrangement joined TRBV23-1 to TRBJ1-5, with TRBD1 perhaps the D gene, on 5 matching bases. TRBV23-1 is an ORF, with its function uncertain. The specimen sequenced was peripheral blood. The nucleotides are TGCGCCAGCGGGGGGAATCAGCCCCAGCATTTT. Its coded protein is CASGGNQPQHF.